This T cell receptor beta chain was documented in a study of blood T cell repertoires in COVID-19. Study-level information: The analysed material was cDNA or gDNA that came from T cells, B-cell-depleted T cells, or PBMCs.

The repertoire was sequenced with immunoSEQ multiplex PCR; TCRdb's copy has only in-frame clones and lacks some. The sample records 180,000 or so clones, 70% to 80% being singletons. Germline values: CDR1 MNHNY, CDR2 SVGAGI (reference sequence). This CDR3 contains 11 residues. Trimming removed 8 bases from V and 5 bases from J, with 10 bases in between. This chain uses TRBV6-6 with TRBJ2-7, with D unclear. The TCR originated in a man between 50 and 59 years old who had recovered from COVID-19. The sample taken for sequencing was peripheral blood. The CDR3 region is CASANVNEQYF. The CDR3 DNA reads as TGTGCCAGCGCTAATGTGAACGAGCAGTACTTC.